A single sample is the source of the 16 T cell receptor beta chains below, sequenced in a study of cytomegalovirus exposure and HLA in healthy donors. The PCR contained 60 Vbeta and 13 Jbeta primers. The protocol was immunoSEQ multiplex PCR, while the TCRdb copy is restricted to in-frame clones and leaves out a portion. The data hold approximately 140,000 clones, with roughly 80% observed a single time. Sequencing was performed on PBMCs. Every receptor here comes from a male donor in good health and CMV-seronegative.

The CDR3: CASSVGVDTSNYGYTF. CDR3 nucleotide sequence: TGTGCCAGCAGCGTAGGCGTAGACACCTCTAACTATGGCTACACCTTC. The rearrangement joins TRBV9 to TRBJ1-2, with D hard to call. CDR1 SGDLS and CDR2 YYNGEE come from the germline V gene. The CDR3 runs 16 residues. Trimming took 0 bases from V and 0 from J, leaving 12 bases between them.

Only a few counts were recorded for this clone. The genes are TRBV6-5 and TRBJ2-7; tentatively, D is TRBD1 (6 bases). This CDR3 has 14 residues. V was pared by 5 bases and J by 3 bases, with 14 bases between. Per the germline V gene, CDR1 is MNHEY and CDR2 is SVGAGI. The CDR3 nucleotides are TGTGCCAGCAGTCAAGGGGACAAATTCTACGAGCAGTACTTC. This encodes CASSQGDKFYEQYF.

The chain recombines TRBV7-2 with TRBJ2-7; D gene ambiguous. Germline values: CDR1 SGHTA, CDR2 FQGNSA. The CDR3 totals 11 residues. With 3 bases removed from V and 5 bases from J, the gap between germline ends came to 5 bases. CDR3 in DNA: TGTGCCAGCAGCTTCTTCGACGAGCAGTACTTC. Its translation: CASSFFDEQYF.

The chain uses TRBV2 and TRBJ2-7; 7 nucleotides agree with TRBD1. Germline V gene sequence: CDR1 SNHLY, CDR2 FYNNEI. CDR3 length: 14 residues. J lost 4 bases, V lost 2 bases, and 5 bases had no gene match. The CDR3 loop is CASSEQGEEYEQYF. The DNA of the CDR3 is TGTGCCAGCAGTGAACAGGGGGAAGAGTACGAGCAGTACTTC. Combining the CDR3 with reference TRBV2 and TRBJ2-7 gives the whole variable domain EPEVTQTPSHQVTQMGQEVILRCVPISNHLYFYWYRQILGQKVEFLVSFYNNEISEKSEIFDDQFSVERPDGSNFTLKIRSTKLEDSAMYFCASSEQGEEYEQYFGPGTRLTVT.

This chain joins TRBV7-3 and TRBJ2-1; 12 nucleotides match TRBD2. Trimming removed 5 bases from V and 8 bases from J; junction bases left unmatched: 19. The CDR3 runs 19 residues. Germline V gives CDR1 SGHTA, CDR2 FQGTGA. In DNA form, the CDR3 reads TGTGCCAGCAGCCCCGGAGGGACTAGCGGGCTTCACTCAACGGATGAGCAGTTCTTC. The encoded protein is CASSPGGTSGLHSTDEQFF.

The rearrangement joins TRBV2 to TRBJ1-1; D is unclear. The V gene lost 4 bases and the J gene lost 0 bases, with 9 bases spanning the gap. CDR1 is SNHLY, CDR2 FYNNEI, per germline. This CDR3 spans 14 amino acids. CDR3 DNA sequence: TGTGCCAGCAGTGTCGCGGAGGTGAACACTGAAGCTTTCTTT. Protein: CASSVAEVNTEAFF.

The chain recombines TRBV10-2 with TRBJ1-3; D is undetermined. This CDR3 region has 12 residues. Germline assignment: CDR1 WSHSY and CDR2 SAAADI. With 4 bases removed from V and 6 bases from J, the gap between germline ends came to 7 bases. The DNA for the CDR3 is TGCGCCAGCAGTGTAAGCTTAAACACCATATATTTT. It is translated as CASSVSLNTIYF.

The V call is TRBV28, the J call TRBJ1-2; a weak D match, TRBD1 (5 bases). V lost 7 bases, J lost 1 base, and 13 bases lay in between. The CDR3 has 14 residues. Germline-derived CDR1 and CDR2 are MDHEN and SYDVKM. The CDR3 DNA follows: TGTGCCAGCACCCCGGGAGGGGTTAACTATGGCTACACCTTC. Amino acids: CASTPGGVNYGYTF.

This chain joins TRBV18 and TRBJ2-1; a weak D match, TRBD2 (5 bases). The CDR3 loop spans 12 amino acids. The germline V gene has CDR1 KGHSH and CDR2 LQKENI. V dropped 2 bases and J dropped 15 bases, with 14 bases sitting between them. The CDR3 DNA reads TGTGCCAGCTCACCAGAAAGGACTTTAATGTTCTTC. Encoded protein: CASSPERTLMFF. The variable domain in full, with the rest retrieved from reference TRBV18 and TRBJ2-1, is NAGVMQNPRHLVRRRGQEARLRCSPMKGHSHVYWYRQLPEEGLKFMVYLQKENIIDESGMPKERFSAEFPKEGPSILRIQQVVRGDSAAYFCASSPERTLMFFGPGTRLTVL.

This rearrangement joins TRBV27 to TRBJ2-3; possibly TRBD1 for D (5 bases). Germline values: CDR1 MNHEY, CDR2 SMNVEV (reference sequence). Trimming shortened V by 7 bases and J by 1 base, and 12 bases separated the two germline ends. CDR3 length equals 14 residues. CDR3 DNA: TGTGCCAGCATGGCGCTAGGGGGCACAGATACGCAGTATTTT. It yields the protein CASMALGGTDTQYF.

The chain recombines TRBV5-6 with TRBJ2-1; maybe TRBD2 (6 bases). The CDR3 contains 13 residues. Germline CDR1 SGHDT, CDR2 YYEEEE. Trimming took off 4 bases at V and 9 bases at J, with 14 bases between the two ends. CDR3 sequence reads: CASSPAGGAEQFF. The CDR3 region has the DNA TGTGCCAGCAGCCCTGCCGGGGGTGCTGAGCAGTTCTTC.

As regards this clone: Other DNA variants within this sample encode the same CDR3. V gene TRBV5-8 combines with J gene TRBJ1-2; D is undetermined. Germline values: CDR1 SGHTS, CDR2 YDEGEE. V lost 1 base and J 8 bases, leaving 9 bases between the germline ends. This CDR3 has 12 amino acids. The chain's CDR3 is CASSLQSYGYTF. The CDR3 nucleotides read TGTGCCAGCAGCTTGCAGTCGTACGGCTACACCTTC.

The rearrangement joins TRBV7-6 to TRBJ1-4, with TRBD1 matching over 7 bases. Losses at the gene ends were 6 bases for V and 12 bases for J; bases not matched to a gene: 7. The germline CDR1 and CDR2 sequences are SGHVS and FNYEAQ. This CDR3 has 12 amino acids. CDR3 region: CASSHRGVELFF. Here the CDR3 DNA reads TGTGCCAGCAGTCACAGGGGTGTGGAACTGTTTTTT.

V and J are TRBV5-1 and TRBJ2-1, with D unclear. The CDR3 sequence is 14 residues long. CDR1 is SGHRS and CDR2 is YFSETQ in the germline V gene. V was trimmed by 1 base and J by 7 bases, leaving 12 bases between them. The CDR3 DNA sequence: TGCGCCAGCAGCTTGACTTCCTTCGGTAATGAGCAGTTCTTC. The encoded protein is CASSLTSFGNEQFF.

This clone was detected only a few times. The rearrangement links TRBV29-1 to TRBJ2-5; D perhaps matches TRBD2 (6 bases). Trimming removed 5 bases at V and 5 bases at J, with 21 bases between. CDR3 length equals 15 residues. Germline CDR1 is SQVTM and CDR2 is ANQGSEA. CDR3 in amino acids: CSVTRGTQPGETQYF. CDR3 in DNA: TGCAGCGTTACTCGCGGGACCCAACCTGGGGAGACCCAGTACTTC.

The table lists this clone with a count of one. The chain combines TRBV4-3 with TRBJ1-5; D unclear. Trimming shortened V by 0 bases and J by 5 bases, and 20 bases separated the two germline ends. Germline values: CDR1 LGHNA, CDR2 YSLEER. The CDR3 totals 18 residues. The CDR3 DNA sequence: TGCGCCAGCAGCCAAGATCCCCCAGGACTAGGAGTTCATCAGCCCCAGCATTTT. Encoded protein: CASSQDPPGLGVHQPQHF.